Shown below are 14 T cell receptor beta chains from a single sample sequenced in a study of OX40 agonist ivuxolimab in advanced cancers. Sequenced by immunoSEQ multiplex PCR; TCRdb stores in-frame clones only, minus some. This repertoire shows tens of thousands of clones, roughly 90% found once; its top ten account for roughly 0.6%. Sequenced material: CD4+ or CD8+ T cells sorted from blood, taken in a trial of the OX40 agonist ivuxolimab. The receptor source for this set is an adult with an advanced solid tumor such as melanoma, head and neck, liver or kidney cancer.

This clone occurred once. The CDR3 DNA sequence: TGTGCCAGCAGCTTGGGGACAGGGGATTCACCCCTCCACTTT. Amino acid sequence: CASSLGTGDSPLHF. The chain has TRBV5-6 and TRBJ1-6; 9 bases are shared with TRBD1. The germline gives CDR1 SGHDT, CDR2 YYEEEE. This CDR3 is built from 14 residues. V lost 0 bases, J lost 8 bases, and 0 bases stayed unmatched.

The CDR3 sequence: CASSQSREGASNQPQHF. CDR3 sequence (DNA): TGTGCCAGCAGCCAGTCCCGCGAGGGGGCGAGCAATCAGCCCCAGCATTTT. V gene TRBV14 combines with J gene TRBJ1-5; 7 bases fit TRBD1. Looked up from germline, CDR1 is SGHDN and CDR2 is FVKESK. V was pared by 3 bases and J by 1 base, with 9 bases of the junction left unmatched. The length of the CDR3 is 17 residues. The full variable domain, in which reference TRBV14 and TRBJ1-5 provide the parts outside the CDR3, is EAGVTQFPSHSVIEKGQTVTLRCDPISGHDNLYWYRRVMGKEIKFLLHFVKESKQDESGMPNNRFLAERTGGTYSTLKVQPAELEDSGVYFCASSQSREGASNQPQHFGDGTRLSIL.

CDR3 nucleotide sequence: TGTGCCAGCAGTTTATCCCGGACGTTCCCCCGGGACGAGCAGTACTTC. Translating it yields CASSLSRTFPRDEQYF. The genes are TRBV27 and TRBJ2-7; D gene unclear. Between the trimmed V and J ends, which lost 0 bases and 5 bases, there was a span of 17 bases. Germline V gene data show CDR1 as MNHEY and CDR2 as SMNVEV (reference sequence). This CDR3 has 16 residues.

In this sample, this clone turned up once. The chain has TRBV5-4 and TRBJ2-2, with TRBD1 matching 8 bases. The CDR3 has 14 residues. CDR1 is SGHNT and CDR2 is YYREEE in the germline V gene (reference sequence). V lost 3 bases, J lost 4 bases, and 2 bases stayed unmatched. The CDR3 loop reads CASSSDRATGELFF. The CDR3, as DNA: TGTGCCAGCAGCTCGGACAGGGCCACCGGGGAGCTGTTTTTT.

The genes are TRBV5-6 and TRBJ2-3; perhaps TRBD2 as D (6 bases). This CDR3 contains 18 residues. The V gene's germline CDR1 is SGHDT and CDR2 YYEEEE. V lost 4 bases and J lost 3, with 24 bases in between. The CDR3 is CASSLRLSGALPTDTQYF. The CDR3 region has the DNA TGTGCCAGCAGCCTCCGACTTTCGGGAGCTCTCCCGACAGATACGCAGTATTTT. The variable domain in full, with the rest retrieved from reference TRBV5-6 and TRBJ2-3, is DAGVTQSPTHLIKTRGQQVTLRCSPKSGHDTVSWYQQALGQGPQFIFQYYEEEERQRGNFPDRFSGHQFPNYSSELNVNALLLGDSALYLCASSLRLSGALPTDTQYFGPGTRLTVL.

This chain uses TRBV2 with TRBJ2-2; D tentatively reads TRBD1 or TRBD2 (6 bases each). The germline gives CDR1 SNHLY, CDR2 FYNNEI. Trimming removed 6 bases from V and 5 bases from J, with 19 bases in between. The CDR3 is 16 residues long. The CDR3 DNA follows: TGTGCCAGCAGGTGGAGGGGGTCGGGTTTAACCGGGGAGCTGTTTTTT. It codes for CASRWRGSGLTGELFF.

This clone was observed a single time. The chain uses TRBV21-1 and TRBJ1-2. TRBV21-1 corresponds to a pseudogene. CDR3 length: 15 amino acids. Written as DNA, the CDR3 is TGTGCCAGCAGCAAAGCAAGGTCGGGGGGGGATGGCTACACCTTC. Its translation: CASSKARSGGDGYTF.

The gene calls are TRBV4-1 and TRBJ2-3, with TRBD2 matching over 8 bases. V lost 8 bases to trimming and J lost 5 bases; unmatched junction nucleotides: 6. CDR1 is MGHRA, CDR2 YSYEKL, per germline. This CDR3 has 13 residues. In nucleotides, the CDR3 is TGCGCCAGCCGTCCGGCGGGGGGAGATACGCAGTATTTT. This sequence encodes CASRPAGGDTQYF.

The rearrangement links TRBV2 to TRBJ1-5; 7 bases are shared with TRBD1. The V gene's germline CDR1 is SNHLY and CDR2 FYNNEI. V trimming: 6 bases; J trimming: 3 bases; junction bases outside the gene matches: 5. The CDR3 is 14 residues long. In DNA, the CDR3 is TGTGCCAGCAGCCCTGACAGGGACAATCAGCCCCAGCATTTT. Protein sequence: CASSPDRDNQPQHF. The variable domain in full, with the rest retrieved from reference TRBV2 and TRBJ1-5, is EPEVTQTPSHQVTQMGQEVILRCVPISNHLYFYWYRQILGQKVEFLVSFYNNEISEKSEIFDDQFSVERPDGSNFTLKIRSTKLEDSAMYFCASSPDRDNQPQHFGDGTRLSIL.

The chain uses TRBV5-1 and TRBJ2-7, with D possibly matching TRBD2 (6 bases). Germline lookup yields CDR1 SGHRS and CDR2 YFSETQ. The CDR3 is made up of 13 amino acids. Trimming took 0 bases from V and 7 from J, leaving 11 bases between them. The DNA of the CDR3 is TGCGCCAGCAGCTTGGCTACTAGCCTGGAGCAGTACTTC. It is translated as CASSLATSLEQYF.

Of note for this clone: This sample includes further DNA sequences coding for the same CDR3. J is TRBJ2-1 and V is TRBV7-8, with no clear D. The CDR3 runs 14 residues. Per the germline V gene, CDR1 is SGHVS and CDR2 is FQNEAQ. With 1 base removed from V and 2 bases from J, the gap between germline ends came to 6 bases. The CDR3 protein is CASSLVSPYNEQFF. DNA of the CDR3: TGTGCCAGCAGCTTAGTGAGCCCCTACAATGAGCAGTTCTTC.

The CDR3 reads CASDTWDKTYEQYF. The CDR3 bases are TGTGCCAGCGATACCTGGGACAAGACCTACGAGCAGTACTTC. The chain combines TRBV2 with TRBJ2-7, with D perhaps matching TRBD1 (6 bases). From germline, CDR1 is SNHLY and CDR2 FYNNEI. Trimming pared 8 bases from V and 2 bases from J, leaving 16 bases between. The CDR3 is made up of 14 amino acids.

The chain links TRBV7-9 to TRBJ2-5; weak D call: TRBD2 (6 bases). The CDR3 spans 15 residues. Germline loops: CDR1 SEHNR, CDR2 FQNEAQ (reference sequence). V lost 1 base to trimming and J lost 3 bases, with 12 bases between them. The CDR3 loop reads CASSLGRGGEETQYF. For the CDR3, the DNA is TGTGCCAGCAGCTTAGGGAGAGGCGGGGAAGAGACCCAGTACTTC.

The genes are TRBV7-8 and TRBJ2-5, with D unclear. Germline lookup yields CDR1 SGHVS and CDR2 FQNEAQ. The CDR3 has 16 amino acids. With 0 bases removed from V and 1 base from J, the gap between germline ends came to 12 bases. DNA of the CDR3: TGTGCCAGCAGCTTAGCAACGGGTCGGGTCCAAGAGACCCAGTACTTC. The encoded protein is CASSLATGRVQETQYF.